The 3 T cell receptor beta chains below were found in one sample sequenced in a study of T cell changes during pregnancy in multiple sclerosis. Profiled with immunoSEQ multiplex PCR; TCRdb holds only in-frame clones, not every one. The repertoire holds about 60,000 clones, roughly 87% seen once, with roughly 2.2% in the top ten. This material consisted of peripheral blood, taken in the second trimester of pregnancy. These receptors all come from a female donor in good health, enrolled as a control in a pregnancy study.

This clone counts as medium-sized. J is TRBJ2-3 and V is TRBV5-4, with a tentative D call TRBD1 (5 bases). Germline assignment: CDR1 SGHNT and CDR2 YYREEE (reference sequence). The V gene lost 4 bases and the J gene lost 2 bases, with 14 bases spanning the gap. This CDR3 has 15 amino acids. The CDR3 DNA follows: TGTGCCAGCAGCGTGGACATTTTTTCCACAGATACGCAGTATTTT. Translation gives CASSVDIFSTDTQYF.

The V call is TRBV2, the J call TRBJ2-7; 8 nucleotides match TRBD2. CDR3 length equals 13 residues. Germline loops: CDR1 SNHLY, CDR2 FYNNEI. The V segment lost 3 bases and the J segment 7 bases; nucleotides outside the gene matches: 5. In DNA form, the CDR3 reads TGTGCCAGCAGTGATGGCCTAGCGGGTGAGCAGTACTTC. Translated, it gives CASSDGLAGEQYF.

The rearrangement joins TRBV25-1 to TRBJ2-2; D might be TRBD1 (6 bases). Germline V lookup: CDR1 MGHDK, CDR2 SYGVNS. V was clipped by 7 bases and J by 4 bases, with 22 bases between them. CDR3 length: 17 residues. CDR3 sequence (DNA): TGTGCCAGCACCGTGGAGCAGACAGGATTGAGCACCGGGGAGCTGTTTTTT. It is translated as CASTVEQTGLSTGELFF.